This TCR beta chain came from a study of lymphopenia after photon versus proton radiotherapy. General study results and limits: Relative stability marked proton patients; photon patients lost diversity and naive cells. Only patients who died were analyzed for survival; proton advantage is unproven. Post-nadir diversity loss with photons came from oligoclonal expansion, particularly CD8+ Temra cells.

A note on this clone: What it binds is unknown.

J lost 4 bases, V lost 5 bases, and 12 bases had no gene match. The V gene's germline CDR1 is MGHRA and CDR2 YSYEKL. The CDR3 sequence is 16 residues long. TCRdb keeps only in-frame clones here, not all; method: immunoSEQ multiplex PCR. In the table there are approximately 150,000 clones, roughly nine tenths of which are singletons. The receptor was derived from a man in his fifties with gastric cancer. This chain connects TRBV4-1 to TRBJ1-1; 8 nucleotides agree with TRBD1. Sequenced material: peripheral blood, taken from a patient treated with photon-based radiotherapy. CDR3 protein: CASSNPPQGAGTEAFF. As DNA, the CDR3 is TGCGCCAGCAGCAATCCCCCTCAGGGGGCCGGCACTGAAGCTTTCTTT.